The present TCR beta chain was sequenced within a study of blood T cell repertoires in COVID-19. This CDR3 has 16 amino acids. The V end was cut by 4 bases, the J end by 4 bases, with 17 bases between. Germline CDR1 reads ENHRY; CDR2 reads SYGVKD. The protocol was immunoSEQ multiplex PCR, while the TCRdb copy is restricted to in-frame clones and leaves out a portion. Found here are under 200,000 clones, around four fifths of them singletons; the top ten hold 6.5% to 8%. Material: peripheral blood. The J gene is TRBJ1-5, the V gene TRBV10-3; no definite D call. This TCR derives from a man between 65 and 79 years old with active or convalescent COVID-19. CDR3 protein: CAISGNAVSGNQPQHF. The CDR3 DNA reads as TGTGCCATCAGTGGTAACGCAGTGTCGGGGAATCAGCCCCAGCATTTT.